Listed below are T cell receptor beta chains from one sample, sequenced in a study of T cell responses to AZD1222 COVID-19 vaccine. This table comes from immunoSEQ multiplex PCR, and its TCRdb copy is limited to in-frame clones, with some not included. The profile covers 100,000 to 150,000 clones, with more than 70% appearing a single time and around 9.3% taken by the ten largest. Sequences were derived from peripheral blood, sampled on day 0 of AZD1222 vaccination. Every receptor here comes from an adult in good health. CDR3s include the opening cysteine and the closing phenylalanine or tryptophan. D genes are given only for firm matches. Only some rows state a clone size, as once, few, many or a class for expanded clones.

clone_size,d_call,v_call,j_call,cdr3_aa,cdr3_nt
NA,TRBD2,TRBV27,TRBJ2-5,CASSSITSEGETQYF,TGTGCCAGCAGTTCGATAACTAGCGAGGGAGAGACCCAGTACTTC
NA,TRBD1,TRBV5-4,TRBJ2-5,CASSPRRTGPGETQYF,TGTGCCAGCAGCCCACGGCGGACAGGGCCAGGAGAGACCCAGTACTTC
NA,NA,TRBV6-6,TRBJ2-1,CASTLPRGSEQFF,TGTGCCAGCACCTTACCGCGGGGAAGTGAGCAGTTCTTC
few,NA,TRBV3-1/TRBV3-2,TRBJ2-3,CASSQRRTADTQYF,TGTGCCAGCAGCCAAAGGCGGACCGCAGATACGCAGTATTTT
NA,NA,TRBV28,TRBJ1-2,CASSLSPQSYTF,TGTGCCAGCAGTTTATCCCCCCAGAGCTACACCTTC
NA,NA,TRBV7-3,TRBJ1-1,CASGEGPNTEAFF,TGTGCCAGCGGGGAGGGGCCTAACACTGAAGCTTTCTTT
once,NA,TRBV23-1,TRBJ2-1,CASSQWTSVFRTFSEQFF,TGCGCCAGCAGTCAATGGACTTCAGTCTTCCGAACCTTCAGTGAGCAGTTCTTC
NA,TRBD1,TRBV27,TRBJ1-2,CASSSQGGRQGGYGYTF,TGTGCCAGCAGTTCCCAGGGGGGTAGGCAGGGCGGCTATGGCTACACCTTC
NA,NA,TRBV5-1,TRBJ2-7,CASSSDSSYEQYF,TGCGCCAGCAGCTCGGACAGCTCCTACGAGCAGTACTTC
NA,NA,TRBV19,TRBJ1-1,CASSIGRDKRLNTEAFF,TGTGCCAGTAGTATAGGCCGGGACAAGAGGTTGAACACTGAAGCTTTCTTT
NA,NA,TRBV7-6,TRBJ1-4,CASSHRPGATNEKLFF,TGTGCCAGCAGCCATAGGCCAGGAGCAACTAATGAAAAACTGTTTTTT
NA,NA,TRBV4-3,TRBJ2-3,CASSQEDSSTDTQYF,TGCGCCAGCAGCCAAGAGGACAGTAGCACAGATACGCAGTATTTT
NA,NA,TRBV6-5,TRBJ1-6,CASNDQGHNSPLHF,TGTGCCAGCAACGACCAGGGTCATAATTCACCCCTCCACTTT
NA,TRBD2,TRBV9,TRBJ2-7,CASSPGTSGLYEQYF,TGTGCCAGCAGCCCCGGGACTAGCGGCCTCTACGAGCAGTACTTC
NA,NA,TRBV27,TRBJ2-3,CASSQDDGYTDTQYF,TGTGCCAGCAGTCAAGACGACGGATACACAGATACGCAGTATTTT
once,NA,TRBV19,TRBJ2-7,CASRQGTIFLGPPYEQYF,TGTGCCAGTAGACAGGGGACTATCTTTCTAGGACCACCCTACGAGCAGTACTTC
NA,TRBD2,TRBV5-6,TRBJ2-7,CASSFASGVSGEEQYF,TGTGCCAGCAGCTTCGCATCGGGGGTAAGCGGGGAAGAGCAGTACTTC
NA,TRBD1,TRBV11-2,TRBJ2-1,CASSLDRDRGDNEQFF,TGTGCCAGCAGCTTAGACCGGGACAGGGGTGACAATGAGCAGTTCTTC
NA,NA,TRBV10-3,TRBJ2-3,CAISEQRQVADTQYF,TGTGCCATCAGTGAGCAGAGACAGGTGGCAGATACGCAGTATTTT
NA,TRBD1,TRBV5-4,TRBJ2-3,CASSRDSNTDTQYF,TGTGCCAGCAGCCGGGACAGTAACACAGATACGCAGTATTTT
few,TRBD1,TRBV28,TRBJ1-2,CASSSRTGHYGYTF,TGTGCCAGCAGCTCACGGACAGGGCACTATGGCTACACCTTC
NA,NA,TRBV27,TRBJ2-7,CASSLTTDSYEQYF,TGTGCCAGCAGTTTAACCACGGACTCCTACGAGCAGTACTTC
NA,NA,TRBV6-5,TRBJ2-4,CASSYSRGNIQYF,TGTGCCAGCAGTTACTCACGCGGAAACATTCAGTACTTC
once,NA,TRBV19,TRBJ1-2,CASSIGHEDYGYTF,TGTGCCAGTAGTATTGGGCATGAGGACTATGGCTACACCTTC
few,NA,TRBV28,TRBJ1-5,CASRTPRLGNQPQHF,TGTGCCAGCAGGACCCCCCGTCTGGGCAATCAGCCCCAGCATTTT
NA,NA,TRBV19,TRBJ2-1,CASKGGYNEQFF,TGTGCCAGTAAGGGTGGATACAATGAGCAGTTCTTC
NA,TRBD1,TRBV2,TRBJ2-2,CASNTGQGFTGELFF,TGTGCCAGCAATACGGGACAGGGCTTCACCGGGGAGCTGTTTTTT
NA,NA,TRBV15,TRBJ1-2,CATGSGEGAFGYTF,TGTGCCACCGGATCCGGGGAAGGAGCTTTTGGCTACACCTTC
NA,NA,TRBV6-2/TRBV6-3,TRBJ2-1,CASSGRDEEQFF,TGTGCCAGCAGTGGCAGGGACGAGGAGCAGTTCTTC
NA,NA,TRBV3-1/TRBV3-2,TRBJ2-3,CASSQPGKKDTQYF,TGTGCCAGCAGCCAACCCGGGAAAAAAGATACGCAGTATTTT